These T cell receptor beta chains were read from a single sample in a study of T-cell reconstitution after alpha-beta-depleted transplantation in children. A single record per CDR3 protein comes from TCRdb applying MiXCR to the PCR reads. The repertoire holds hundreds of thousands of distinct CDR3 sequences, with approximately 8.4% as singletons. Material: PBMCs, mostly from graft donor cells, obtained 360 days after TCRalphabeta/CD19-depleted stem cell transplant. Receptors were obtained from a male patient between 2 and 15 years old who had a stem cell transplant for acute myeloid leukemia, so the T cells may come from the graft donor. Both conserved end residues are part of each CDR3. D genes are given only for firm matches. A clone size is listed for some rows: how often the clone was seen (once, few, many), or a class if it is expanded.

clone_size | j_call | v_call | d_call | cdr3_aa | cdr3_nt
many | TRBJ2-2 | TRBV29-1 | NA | CSVDGRGTGELFF | TGCAGCGTTGATGGGCGTGGCACCGGGGAGCTGTTTTTT
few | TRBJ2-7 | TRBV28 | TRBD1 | CASSPSRGQGAYEQYF | TGTGCCAGCAGTCCCTCCCGAGGACAGGGAGCCTACGAGCAGTACTTC
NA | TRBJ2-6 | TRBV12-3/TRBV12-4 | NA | CASSLGPGANVLTF | TGTGCCAGCAGTTTAGGGCCTGGGGCCAACGTCCTGACTTTC
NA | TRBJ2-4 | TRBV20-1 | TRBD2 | CSAQPGLATKNIQYF | TGCAGTGCTCAACCGGGACTAGCGACCAAAAATATTCAGTACTTC
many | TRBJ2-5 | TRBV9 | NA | CASSGPGFETQYF | TGTGCCAGCAGCGGTCCAGGGTTTGAGACCCAGTACTTC
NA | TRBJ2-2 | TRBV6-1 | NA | CASGRGQGELFF | TGTGCCAGCGGTAGGGGTCAGGGGGAGCTGTTTTTT
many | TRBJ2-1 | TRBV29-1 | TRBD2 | CSGVKRLAYEQFF | TGCAGCGGCGTAAAACGACTAGCTTATGAGCAGTTCTTC
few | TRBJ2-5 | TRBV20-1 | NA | CSAYTGVETQYF | TGCAGTGCTTACACCGGGGTGGAGACCCAGTACTTC
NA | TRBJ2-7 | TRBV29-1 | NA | CSVESGRGGLEQYF | TGCAGCGTTGAATCTGGCAGGGGAGGACTCGAGCAGTACTTC
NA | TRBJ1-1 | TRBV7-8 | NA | CASSLGGGRYTEAFF | TGTGCCAGCAGCTTAGGGGGGGGTAGGTACACTGAAGCTTTCTTT
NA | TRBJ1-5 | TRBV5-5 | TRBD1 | CASGLGLGDRDSGYGNQPQHF | TGTGCCAGCGGCTTGGGGCTAGGCGACAGGGACTCCGGTTACGGCAATCAGCCCCAGCATTTT
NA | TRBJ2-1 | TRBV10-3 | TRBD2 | CAISEDGGALNEQFF | TGTGCCATCAGTGAGGACGGGGGGGCCCTCAATGAGCAGTTCTTC
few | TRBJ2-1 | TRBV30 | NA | CAWASGPSSYNEQFF | TGTGCCTGGGCAAGCGGGCCTAGCTCCTACAATGAGCAGTTCTTC
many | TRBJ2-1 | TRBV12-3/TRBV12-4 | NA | CASSLGLACEQFF | TGTGCCAGCAGTTTAGGGCTAGCCTGCGAGCAGTTCTTC
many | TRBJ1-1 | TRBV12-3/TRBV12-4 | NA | CASSPRKNTEAFF | TGTGCCAGCAGTCCCCGAAAGAACACTGAAGCTTTCTTT
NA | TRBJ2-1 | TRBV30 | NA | CAWTELEYNEQFF | TGTGCCTGGACGGAACTGGAGTACAATGAGCAGTTCTTC
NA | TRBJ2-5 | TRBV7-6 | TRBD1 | CASSLLTGVGETQYF | TGTGCCAGCAGCTTACTGACAGGGGTTGGGGAGACCCAGTACTTC
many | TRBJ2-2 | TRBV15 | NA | CATSRHQRRANTGELFF | TGTGCCACCAGCAGGCATCAGAGACGCGCGAACACCGGGGAGCTGTTTTTT
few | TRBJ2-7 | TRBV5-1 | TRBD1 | CASSLAKWTGTSYEQYF | TGCGCCAGCAGCTTGGCGAAGTGGACAGGGACTTCCTACGAGCAGTACTTC
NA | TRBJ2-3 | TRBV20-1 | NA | CSAKGPSTDTQYF | TGCAGTGCTAAGGGACCAAGCACAGATACGCAGTATTTT
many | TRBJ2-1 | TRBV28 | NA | CASSLWGAQSYNEQFF | TGTGCCAGCAGTTTATGGGGCGCCCAGTCCTACAATGAGCAGTTCTTC
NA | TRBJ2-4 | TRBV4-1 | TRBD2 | CASSQQRMGGPGLAKNIQYF | TGCGCCAGCAGCCAACAGAGAATGGGAGGGCCGGGGCTAGCCAAAAACATTCAGTACTTC
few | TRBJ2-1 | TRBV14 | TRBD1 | CASSPFPGQGSLDEQFF | TGTGCCAGCAGCCCTTTTCCGGGACAGGGGAGTTTGGATGAGCAGTTCTTC
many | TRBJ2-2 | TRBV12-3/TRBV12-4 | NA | CASSFTLVGENTGELFF | TGTGCCAGCAGTTTTACCTTGGTAGGGGAGAACACCGGGGAGCTGTTTTTT
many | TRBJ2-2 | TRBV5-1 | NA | CASSLQVGAGELFF | TGCGCCAGCAGTCTGCAGGTCGGGGCCGGGGAGCTGTTTTTT
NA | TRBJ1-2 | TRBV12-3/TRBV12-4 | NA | CASSLYPRMNYGYTF | TGTGCCAGCAGTCTCTACCCCCGGATGAACTATGGCTACACCTTC
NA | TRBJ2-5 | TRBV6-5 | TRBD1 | CASSSRTGEETQYF | TGTGCCAGCAGTTCCCGGACAGGGGAAGAGACCCAGTACTTC
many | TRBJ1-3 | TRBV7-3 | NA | CASSPRLLSSGNTIYF | TGTGCCAGCAGCCCCCGACTCCTCTCCTCTGGAAACACCATATATTTT
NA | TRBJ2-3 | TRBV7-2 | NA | CASSLPPVATQYF | TGTGCCAGCAGCTTACCTCCGGTCGCTACGCAGTATTTT